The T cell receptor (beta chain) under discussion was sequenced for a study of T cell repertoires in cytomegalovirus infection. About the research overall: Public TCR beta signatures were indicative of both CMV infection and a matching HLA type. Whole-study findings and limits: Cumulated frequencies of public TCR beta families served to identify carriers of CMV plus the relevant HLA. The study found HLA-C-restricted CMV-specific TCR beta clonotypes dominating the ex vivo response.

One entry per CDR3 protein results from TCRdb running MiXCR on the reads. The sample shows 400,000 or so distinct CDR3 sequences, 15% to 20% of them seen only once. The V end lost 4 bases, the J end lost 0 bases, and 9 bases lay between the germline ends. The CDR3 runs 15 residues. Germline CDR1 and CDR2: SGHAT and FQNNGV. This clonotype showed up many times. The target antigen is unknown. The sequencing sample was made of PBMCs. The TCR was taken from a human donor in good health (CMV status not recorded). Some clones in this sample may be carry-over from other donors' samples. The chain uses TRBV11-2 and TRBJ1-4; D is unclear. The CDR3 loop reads CASSSGLSTNEKLFF. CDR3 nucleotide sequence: TGTGCCAGCAGCTCCGGGCTTTCAACTAATGAAAAACTGTTTTTT.